This TCR beta chain was sequenced in a study of cytomegalovirus exposure and HLA in healthy donors. Germline values: CDR1 SQVTM, CDR2 ANQGSEA. With 1 base clipped from V and 5 bases from J, the junction kept 7 bases outside the gene matches. There are 15 residues in the CDR3. Of note for this clone: The antigen is unknown.

The PCR used 60 Vbeta and 13 Jbeta primers. Here immunoSEQ multiplex PCR was the method, and the copy in TCRdb shows in-frame clones only, minus some. The sample contains approximately 160,000 clones, roughly 75% of which appear only once. Study-level findings and limits: Most TCR beta V segments were productive about 90% or about 30% of the time in an earlier analysis.

The source of this sequence is a young man in good health and CMV-seronegative. The V gene is TRBV29-1, the J gene TRBJ2-1; 8 bases are shared with TRBD1. Sequenced sample: PBMCs. The DNA of the CDR3 is TGCAGCGTTGAAGTCGGGGCAGGGGGCAACAATGAGCAGTTCTTC. This translates into CSVEVGAGGNNEQFF.